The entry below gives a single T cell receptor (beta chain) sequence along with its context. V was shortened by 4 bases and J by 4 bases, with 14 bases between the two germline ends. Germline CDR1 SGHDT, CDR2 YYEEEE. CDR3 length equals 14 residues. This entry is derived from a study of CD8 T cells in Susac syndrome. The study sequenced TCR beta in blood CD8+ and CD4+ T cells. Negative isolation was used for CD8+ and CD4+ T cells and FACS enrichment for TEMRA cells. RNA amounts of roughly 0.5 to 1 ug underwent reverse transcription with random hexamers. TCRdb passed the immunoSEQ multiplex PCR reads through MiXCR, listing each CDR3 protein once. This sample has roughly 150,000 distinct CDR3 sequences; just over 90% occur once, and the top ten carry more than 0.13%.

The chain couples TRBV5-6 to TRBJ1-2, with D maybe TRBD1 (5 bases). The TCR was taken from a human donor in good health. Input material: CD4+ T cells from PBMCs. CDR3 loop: CASSTRQHSYGYTF. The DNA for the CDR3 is TGTGCCAGCAGCACCCGACAGCACTCCTATGGCTACACCTTC. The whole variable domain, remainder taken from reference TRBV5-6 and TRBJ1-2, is DAGVTQSPTHLIKTRGQQVTLRCSPKSGHDTVSWYQQALGQGPQFIFQYYEEEERQRGNFPDRFSGHQFPNYSSELNVNALLLGDSALYLCASSTRQHSYGYTFGSGTRLTVV.